This T cell receptor beta chain appears in the sequencing data of a study of regulatory dendritic cells for organ transplantation. Findings and limits, study-wide: Resting memory CD8+ T cells held the most alloreactive clonotypes.

CDR3 size: 13 residues. V lost 8 bases and J 8 bases, leaving 13 bases between the germline ends. Germline values: CDR1 SNHLY, CDR2 FYNNEI. Repertoires were generated with immunoSEQ multiplex PCR, while TCRdb's copy carries only in-frame clones and drops some. The profile shows some 29,000 clones, around 84% of them singletons. In the case of this clone: The antigen is undetermined.

Sequences were obtained from naive CD4+ T cells from blood. Subset indicated: CD45RA+ naive T cells. V and J are TRBV2 and TRBJ1-6, with TRBD1 as a possible D gene (5 bases). This receptor was obtained from a human donor in good health. The CDR3 coding sequence is TGTGCCAGCCTCCAGGGTTTCGATTCACCCCTCCACTTT. Translation gives CASLQGFDSPLHF.